This section outlines one T cell receptor delta chain sequence together with its context. Its target is not known. Germline V gives CDR1 GEAIGNYY, CDR2 EKD. The CDR3 is 20 amino acids. V was clipped by 3 bases and J by 1 base; unmatched bases: 18. After alphabeta T cell depletion, CD3+ Vdelta1+ Vdelta2- thymocytes were sorted. The sample comes from a study of Vδ1+ human thymocytes. Extracted RNA was reverse transcribed into cDNA. Pooled V-gene forward primers with one constant-region reverse primer generated the CDR3 amplicons by multiplex PCR. TCRdb re-processed the multiplex PCR reads using CATT. This sample has 80,000 or so delta-chain clones; around 35% occur once, and the top ten carry over 0.2%. Study results and caveats: Around 20% of thymic delta-chain sequences were Vdelta2, with few Vdelta3, unlike blood Vdelta1+ controls. In the thymus, TRG and TRD repertoires looked highly polyclonal with Gaussian CDR3 lengths.

Source material: Vdelta1+ gamma-delta thymocytes from the thymus. The sample's subset: FACS-sorted CD3+ TCRalphabeta- TCRVdelta1+ TCRVdelta2- thymocytes. The rearrangement uses TRDV2 and TRDJ1, with TRDD3 matching over 11 bases. The clonotype was recovered from a boy under two years old who had congenital heart surgery. As DNA, the CDR3 is TGTGCCTGTGACCCCCTGTTGGGGGATACGCCTCGGGACCGCACCGATAAACTCATCTTT. It is translated as CACDPLLGDTPRDRTDKLIF.